Below are 13 T cell receptor beta chains sequenced from a single sample in a study of T cell repertoires in cytomegalovirus infection. Using its own MiXCR run on the reads, TCRdb lists one record per CDR3 protein. The sample has about 460,000 distinct CDR3 sequences, about 11% seen once. Sequencing used PBMCs. The receptors shown here come from a human donor in good health (CMV status not recorded). Some clones in this sample may be carry-over from other donors' samples.

In its sample, this clonotype was seen many times. The rearrangement links TRBV7-6 to TRBJ2-7; 10 nucleotides line up with TRBD2. Germline CDR1 SGHVS, CDR2 FNYEAQ. The junction had 4 bases not matched to a gene; V was cut back by 1 base and J by 4 bases. This CDR3 is built from 15 residues. CDR3 nucleotide sequence: TGTGCCAGCAGCTTAGTTCCTAGCGGGAGTTACGAGCAGTACTTC. Encoded protein: CASSLVPSGSYEQYF.

The rearrangement links TRBV2 to TRBJ2-7; TRBD1 agrees at 7 bases. V lost 4 bases and J lost 2; bases outside the gene matches: 5. CDR1 is SNHLY, CDR2 FYNNEI, per germline. CDR3 length: 14 residues. The CDR3 DNA follows: TGTGCCAGCAGTGCCAAAGGGGGCCCCTACGAGCAGTACTTC. This translates into CASSAKGGPYEQYF. The whole variable domain, filled in from reference TRBV2 and TRBJ2-7, reads EPEVTQTPSHQVTQMGQEVILRCVPISNHLYFYWYRQILGQKVEFLVSFYNNEISEKSEIFDDQFSVERPDGSNFTLKIRSTKLEDSAMYFCASSAKGGPYEQYFGPGTRLTVT.

This clonotype was seen ten or more times. The chain links TRBV27 to TRBJ2-1; D assignment may be TRBD1 or TRBD2 (5 bases each). This CDR3 region has 18 residues. Germline V CDR1 and CDR2: MNHEY, SMNVEV (reference sequence). V lost 4 bases and J 7 bases, leaving 26 bases between the germline ends. CDR3 residues: CASSYSTKGPKVGNEQFF. CDR3 bases: TGTGCCAGCAGTTACTCAACCAAGGGACCCAAGGTAGGGAATGAGCAGTTCTTC.

With regard to this clonotype: Its ends do not fully match the called genes, so a read error is possible. The chain employs TRBV20-1 and TRBJ2-1; the D is unclear. The CDR3 runs 11 residues. From germline, CDR1 is DFQATT and CDR2 SNEGSKA (reference sequence). The CDR3 here is CSLGSYNEQFF. The CDR3 DNA reads TGTTCCCTGGGTTCCTACAATGAGCAGTTCTTC.

This clonotype showed up many times. This chain connects TRBV5-1 to TRBJ2-5; possible D gene TRBD1, 6 bases. Germline CDR1 and CDR2: SGHRS and YFSETQ. V lost 7 bases to trimming and J lost 5 bases, with 18 bases between them. The CDR3 runs to 14 residues. CDR3 in amino acids: CASRTETGVETQYF. CDR3 coding DNA: TGCGCCAGCCGAACTGAGACAGGAGTGGAGACCCAGTACTTC.

In its sample, this clonotype was seen many times. The chain carries TRBV27 and TRBJ1-5; 7 bases are shared with TRBD1. Germline V gene lookup returns CDR1 MNHEY and CDR2 SMNVEV (reference sequence). This CDR3 has 16 residues. The junction had 8 bases not matched to a gene; V was cut back by 3 bases and J by 3 bases. The DNA for the CDR3 is TGTGCCAGCAGTTTGAGTGGCAGGGGGGTCAATCAGCCCCAGCATTTT. Amino acid sequence: CASSLSGRGVNQPQHF.

This clonotype was seen only a few times. CDR3: CASSVVGLGNTEAFF. In nucleotides, the CDR3 is TGTGCCAGCAGCGTAGTGGGGTTGGGGAACACTGAAGCTTTCTTT. The rearrangement joins TRBV9 to TRBJ1-1, with D unclear. V was cut by 0 bases and J by 1 base, with 10 bases left in between. Germline-derived CDR1 and CDR2 are SGDLS and YYNGEE. This CDR3 is built from 15 residues. Full variable domain (outside the CDR3, taken from reference TRBV9 and TRBJ1-1): DSGVTQTPKHLITATGQRVTLRCSPRSGDLSVYWYQQSLDQGLQFLIQYYNGEERAKGNILERFSAQQFPDLHSELNLSSLELGDSALYFCASSVVGLGNTEAFFGQGTRLTVV.

This clonotype was counted at least ten times. The chain is built from TRBV29-1 and TRBJ2-1; tentatively, D is TRBD1 (6 bases). Germline V gene lookup returns CDR1 SQVTM and CDR2 ANQGSEA. V was trimmed by 3 bases and J by 9 bases, leaving 18 bases between them. This CDR3 spans 14 amino acids. CDR3 protein: CSVDLGAQGSEQFF. The CDR3 DNA is TGCAGCGTTGACTTGGGGGCGCAGGGGAGTGAGCAGTTCTTC.

V is TRBV29-1 and J is TRBJ1-1; D is undetermined. Germline assignment: CDR1 SQVTM and CDR2 ANQGSEA. The CDR3 has 13 residues. V lost 4 bases to trimming and J lost 1 base, with 10 bases between them. CDR3 coding DNA: TGCAGCGTTGTGAGGGCCCCGAACACTGAAGCTTTCTTT. It is translated as CSVVRAPNTEAFF.

This clonotype was recorded at least ten times. The V gene is TRBV7-8, the J gene TRBJ2-5, with 13 nucleotides matching TRBD2. The V and J ends lost 6 bases and 0 bases, in that order; junction bases with no gene match: 4. Germline V gives CDR1 SGHVS, CDR2 FQNEAQ. The CDR3 is 16 residues long. The CDR3 DNA reads TGTGCCAGCAGACTAGCGGGAGGGCCGGACCAAGAGACCCAGTACTTC. It yields the protein CASRLAGGPDQETQYF.

This clonotype was recorded a few times. The rearrangement uses TRBV14 and TRBJ1-1; 7 bases line up with TRBD1. The ends lost 0 bases at V and 2 bases at J; junction bases unmatched: 3. This CDR3 spans 15 amino acids. Germline CDR1 SGHDN, CDR2 FVKESK. CDR3 sequence: CASSQDNRGNTEAFF. The CDR3 nucleotides read TGTGCCAGCAGCCAAGATAACAGGGGCAACACTGAAGCTTTCTTT.

This clonotype was detected many times. The V call is TRBV28, the J call TRBJ2-7; D is perhaps TRBD1 (5 bases). Per the germline V gene, CDR1 is MDHEN and CDR2 is SYDVKM. There are 13 residues in the CDR3. V was shortened by 2 bases and J by 7 bases, with 12 bases between the two germline ends. In DNA, the CDR3 is TGTGCCAGCAGTTTAGGCAGGGTTGAAGAGCAGTACTTC. Amino acids: CASSLGRVEEQYF.

The sample holds many counts of this clonotype. The chain has TRBV2 and TRBJ2-2; perhaps TRBD2 as D (6 bases). CDR1 is SNHLY and CDR2 is FYNNEI in the germline V gene. Trimming pared 4 bases from V and 6 bases from J, leaving 21 bases between. The CDR3 spans 17 residues. CDR3 sequence (DNA): TGTGCCAGCAGTGTCGCTCGGGGTAGCGGAACGGCCGGGGAGCTGTTTTTT. It translates to CASSVARGSGTAGELFF.